This is a list of T cell receptor beta chains from one sample in a study of Ad26.COV2.S vaccination and SARS-CoV-2 variants. Using immunoSEQ multiplex PCR, the repertoire was profiled, and TCRdb retains in-frame clones only, with some absent. Among about 400,000 clones listed, 89% were seen once. Sequences were derived from peripheral blood, sampled in a trial of Ad26.COV2.S vaccine versus placebo. Every receptor here comes from a person aged 18-60 years who received the Ad26.COV2.S COVID-19 vaccine or a placebo. Each CDR3 is given with its conserved first and last residue. Fields, in order: CDR3 protein, V gene, clone size. Not all rows give a size; the values are once, few, many and, for expanded clones, a class.

CASSYGLAGDYNEQFF,TRBV6-2/TRBV6-3,NA
CASSLTRKLADAYEQYF,TRBV7-3,NA
CASSYAADPTNEKLFF,TRBV7-8,few
CASSPLPVEGSNQPQHF,TRBV18,many
CASSPIIGLGQGPYEQYF,TRBV27,NA
CASSLPGQGTDTQYF,TRBV5-4,NA
CASSSAGGTGELFF,TRBV7-9,NA
CASSLRQGSYEQYF,TRBV5-8,once
CASSQEVRPNTIYF,TRBV3-1/TRBV3-2,NA
CASTIGRFSPLHF,TRBV28,NA
CSAGLGGETQYF,TRBV29-1,NA
CASSLDGGTEAFF,TRBV7-3,NA
CASSPDSAYEQYF,TRBV6-5,NA
CASSFPGGGNEQFF,TRBV28,once
CASSSVNQPQHF,TRBV28,NA
CASSIPAEAAWNTEAFF,TRBV5-1,NA
CASSFLQDGYTF,TRBV5-4,NA
CASSPGPGTPFSGANVLTF,TRBV9,NA
CASRGQENEQFF,TRBV19,NA
CASSEVDISGEQYF,TRBV2,NA
CAISETSGTYNEQFF,TRBV10-3,once
CASSETWPNTEAFF,TRBV25-1,many
CASSLPTGYAEQFF,TRBV5-1,NA
CASSPGYGYGYTF,TRBV3-1/TRBV3-2,NA
CASSFRTGYEAFF,TRBV12-3/TRBV12-4,NA
CASSLGGARETQYF,TRBV7-9,NA
CAISEGTSGTYEQYF,TRBV10-3,few
CASSGTGDEQYF,TRBV6-7,NA
CASSLGRFGQGDDYGYTF,TRBV7-2,NA
CASSLGRPTYEQYF,TRBV7-2,NA
CASSQGQGTDTQYF,TRBV7-9,NA
CASARTGGTGEQYF,TRBV5-1,NA
CASSDPGGVYNEQFF,TRBV2,NA
CASSPRAGMNTEAFF,TRBV14,NA
CASTEGERGYTF,TRBV12-3/TRBV12-4,NA
CASSLGGAISGYTF,TRBV7-2,NA
CASSPLGAITGGNTGELFF,TRBV5-1,NA
CSASGPAGTSGRETQYF,TRBV20-1,NA
CASSFQTDYSNQPQHF,TRBV7-9,NA
CASSPRQGSYEQYF,TRBV18,NA
CASSLGGLYNEQFF,TRBV27,NA
CASSPQGSTDTQYF,TRBV11-3,once
CASSYGQDEQFF,TRBV6-6,NA
CASSLSRGLYGYTF,TRBV28,NA
CASNLSRTNEQYF,TRBV27,NA